Below, 4 T cell receptor beta chains from the same sample are listed, as sequenced in a study of technical replicates of blood from a few donors. Profiling relied on immunoSEQ multiplex PCR, and the TCRdb table lists in-frame clones only, not all of them. The repertoire consists of around 80,000 clones, with roughly 98% occurring once and the leading ten covering about 0.15%. The sample comprised T cells isolated from PBMCs. The receptors originated from a human donor in good health.

J is TRBJ1-4 and V is TRBV7-9; 12 bases match TRBD1. CDR3 length: 17 residues. Per germline, CDR1 SEHNR and CDR2 FQNEAQ (reference sequence). After removal of 3 bases from V and 6 bases from J, the junction contained 8 bases not matched to a gene. CDR3 residues: CASSLGTGGAGDEKLFF. DNA of the CDR3: TGTGCCAGCAGCTTGGGGACAGGGGGCGCAGGGGATGAAAAACTGTTTTTT.

The chain uses TRBV2 and TRBJ1-2, with no clear D. In germline, CDR1 is SNHLY, CDR2 FYNNEI. CDR3 length: 15 residues. Trimming took 7 bases from V and 4 from J, leaving 19 bases between them. The CDR3 DNA reads TGTGCCAGCACCTGGGGTGTCCAGGAGGGCTATGGCTACACCTTC. This sequence encodes CASTWGVQEGYGYTF.

The gene calls are TRBV5-4 and TRBJ2-1, with a possible D match to TRBD2 (5 bases). The V gene lost 4 bases and the J gene lost 1 base, with 21 bases spanning the gap. CDR1 SGHNT and CDR2 YYREEE come from the germline V gene (reference sequence). This CDR3 is built from 18 residues. CDR3 region: CASSPRLRGSKSYNEQFF. CDR3 DNA sequence: TGTGCCAGCAGCCCCCGGTTGAGAGGGAGCAAATCCTACAATGAGCAGTTCTTC.

The CDR3 DNA sequence: TGCGCCAGCAGCGTGGCGGGGAACTCTGGAAACACCATATATTTT. As protein: CASSVAGNSGNTIYF. V is TRBV10-1 and J is TRBJ1-3; the D is unclear. The CDR3 extends over 15 amino acids. Germline V gives CDR1 WNHNN, CDR2 SYGVQD (reference sequence). V was shortened by 6 bases and J by 0 bases, with 12 bases between the two germline ends.